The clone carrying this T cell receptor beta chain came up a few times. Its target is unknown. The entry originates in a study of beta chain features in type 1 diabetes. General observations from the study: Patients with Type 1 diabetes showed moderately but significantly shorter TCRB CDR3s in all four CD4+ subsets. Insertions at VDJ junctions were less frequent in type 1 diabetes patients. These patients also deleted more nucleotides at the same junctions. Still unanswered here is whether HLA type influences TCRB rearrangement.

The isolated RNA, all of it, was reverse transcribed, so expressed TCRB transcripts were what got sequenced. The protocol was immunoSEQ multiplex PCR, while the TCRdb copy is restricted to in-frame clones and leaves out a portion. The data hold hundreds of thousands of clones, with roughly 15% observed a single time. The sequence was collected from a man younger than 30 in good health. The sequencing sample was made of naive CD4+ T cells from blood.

This CDR3 is CSVEDPRQGLTDTQYF. The DNA for the CDR3 is TGCAGCGTTGAAGATCCCCGACAGGGGCTGACAGATACGCAGTATTTT. V and J are TRBV29-1 and TRBJ2-3, with 8 bases fitting TRBD1. CDR1 is SQVTM and CDR2 is ANQGSEA in the germline V gene. The CDR3 runs to 16 residues. J was trimmed by 3 bases and V by 0 bases; bases with no gene match: 8.